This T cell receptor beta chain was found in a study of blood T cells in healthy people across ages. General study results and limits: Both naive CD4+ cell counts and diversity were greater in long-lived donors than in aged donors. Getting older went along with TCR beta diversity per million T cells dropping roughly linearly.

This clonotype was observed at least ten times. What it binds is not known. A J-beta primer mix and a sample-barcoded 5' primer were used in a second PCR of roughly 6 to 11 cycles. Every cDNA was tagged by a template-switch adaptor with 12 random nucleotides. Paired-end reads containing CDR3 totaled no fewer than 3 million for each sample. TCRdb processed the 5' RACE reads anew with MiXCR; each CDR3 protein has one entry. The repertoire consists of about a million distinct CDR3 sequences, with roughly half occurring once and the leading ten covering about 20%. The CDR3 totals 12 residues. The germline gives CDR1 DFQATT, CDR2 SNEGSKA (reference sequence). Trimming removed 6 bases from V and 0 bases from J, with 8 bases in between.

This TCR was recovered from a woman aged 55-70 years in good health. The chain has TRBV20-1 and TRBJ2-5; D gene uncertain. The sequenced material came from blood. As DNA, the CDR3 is TGCAGTGCGAGGATTCACCAAGAGACCCAGTACTTC. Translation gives CSARIHQETQYF.